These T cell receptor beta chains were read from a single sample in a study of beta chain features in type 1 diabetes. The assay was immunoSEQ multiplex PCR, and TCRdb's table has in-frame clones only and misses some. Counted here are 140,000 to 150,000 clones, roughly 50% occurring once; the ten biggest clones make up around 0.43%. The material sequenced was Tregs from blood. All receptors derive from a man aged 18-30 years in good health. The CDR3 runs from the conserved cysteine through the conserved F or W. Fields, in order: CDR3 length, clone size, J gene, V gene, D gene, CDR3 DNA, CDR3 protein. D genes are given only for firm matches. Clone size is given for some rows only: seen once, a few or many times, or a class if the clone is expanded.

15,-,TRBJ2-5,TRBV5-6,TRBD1,TGTGCCAGCAGCTACGGGACAGTTCGGAGAGAGACCCAGTACTTC,CASSYGTVRRETQYF
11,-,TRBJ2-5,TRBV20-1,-,TGCAGTGCTACGGGAGACAGCCACCCATACTTC,CSATGDSHPYF
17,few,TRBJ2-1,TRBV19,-,TGTGCCAGTAGTATAGATCACGATCGCTACTCCTACAATGAGCAGTTCTTC,CASSIDHDRYSYNEQFF
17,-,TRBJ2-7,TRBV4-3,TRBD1,TGCGCCAGCAGCCAAGATCTCGCAGGGACAGTCTCCTACGAGCAGTACTTC,CASSQDLAGTVSYEQYF
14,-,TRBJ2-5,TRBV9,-,TGTGCCAGCAGCGTAGACGGGTACCAAGAGACCCAGTACTTC,CASSVDGYQETQYF
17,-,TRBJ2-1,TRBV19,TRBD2,TGTGCCAGTAGTGTAAGGCGTAGCGGGAGGAGTGGGGATGAGCAGTTCTTC,CASSVRRSGRSGDEQFF
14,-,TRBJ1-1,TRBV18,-,TGTGCCAGCTCACAAACGGCTGGCGGCACCGAAGCTTTCTTT,CASSQTAGGTEAFF
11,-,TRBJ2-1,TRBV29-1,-,TGCAGCGTTGAAGCGGGCGGGGTGCAGTTCTTC,CSVEAGGVQFF
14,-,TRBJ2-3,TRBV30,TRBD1,TGTGCCTGGAGTGTACATAGGGGGCGAGATACGCAGTATTTT,CAWSVHRGRDTQYF
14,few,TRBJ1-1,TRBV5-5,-,TGTGCCAGCAGCTCTAGACAGGCGAACACTGAAGCTTTCTTT,CASSSRQANTEAFF
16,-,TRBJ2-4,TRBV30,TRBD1,TGTGCCTGGAGTTTGGGACAGGCTTTAGCCAAAAACATTCAGTACTTC,CAWSLGQALAKNIQYF
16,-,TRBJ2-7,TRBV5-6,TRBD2,TGTGCCAGCATCATCACTCGACTAGCGGGAAGCTACGAGCAGTACTTC,CASIITRLAGSYEQYF
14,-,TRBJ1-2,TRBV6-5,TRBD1,TGTGCCAGCAGTCTCGACAGGGCCCCGAGGGGCTACACCTTC,CASSLDRAPRGYTF
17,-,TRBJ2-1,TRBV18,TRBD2,TGTGCCAGCTCACAAACTGGCAATAGCGGGGGATACAATGAGCAGTTCTTC,CASSQTGNSGGYNEQFF
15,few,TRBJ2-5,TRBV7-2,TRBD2,TGTGCCAGCAGCCGTAATAGCGGGGCCGGGGAGACCCAGTACTTC,CASSRNSGAGETQYF
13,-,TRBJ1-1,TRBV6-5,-,TGTGCCAGACCGGCCGAGGATCACACTGAAGCTTTCTTT,CARPAEDHTEAFF
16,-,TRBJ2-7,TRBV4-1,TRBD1,TGCGCCAGCAGCCAACCCGGACAGGGGCGAACCTACGAGCAGTACTTC,CASSQPGQGRTYEQYF
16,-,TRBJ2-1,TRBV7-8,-,TGTGCCAGCAGCTTTAGCCCGGGGGTCTCCTACAATGAGCAGTTCTTC,CASSFSPGVSYNEQFF
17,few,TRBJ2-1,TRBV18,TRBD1,TGTGCCAGCTCACCGGCCATTAGACAGGGCTCCTACAATGAGCAGTTCTTC,CASSPAIRQGSYNEQFF
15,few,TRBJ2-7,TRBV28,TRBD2,TGTGCCAGCAGTTCCCCGACTAGCCCTGTTTACGAGCAGTACTTC,CASSSPTSPVYEQYF
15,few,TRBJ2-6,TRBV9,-,TGTGCCAGCAGCGTTAGGGGCGCTGGGGCCAACGTCCTGACTTTC,CASSVRGAGANVLTF
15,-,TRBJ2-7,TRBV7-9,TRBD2,TGTGCCAGCAGCTTTCCAGCGGGAGGATCCTACGAGCAGTACTTC,CASSFPAGGSYEQYF
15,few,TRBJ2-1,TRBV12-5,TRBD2,TGTGCTAGTGGTCCAGGGACTAGCGGGACCAATGAGCAGTTCTTC,CASGPGTSGTNEQFF
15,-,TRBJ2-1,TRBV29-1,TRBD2,TGCAGCACCACGACGAACGGGAGGGCCTACAATGAGCAGTTCTTC,CSTTTNGRAYNEQFF
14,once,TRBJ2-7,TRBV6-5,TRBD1,TGTGCCAGCAGATGGACAGGGGTGTCATACGAGCAGTACTTC,CASRWTGVSYEQYF
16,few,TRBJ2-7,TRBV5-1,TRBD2,TGCGCCAGCAGCTTTCCCCTAGCGGGAGTTAAGAACGAGCAGTACTTC,CASSFPLAGVKNEQYF
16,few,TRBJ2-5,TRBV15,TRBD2,TGTGCCACCAGCAGGGGACTAGCGGGGTACCAAGAGACCCAGTACTTC,CATSRGLAGYQETQYF
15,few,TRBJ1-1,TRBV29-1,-,TGCAGCGTTGGGGCAGGGTTAGGATACGGCACTGAAGCTTTCTTT,CSVGAGLGYGTEAFF
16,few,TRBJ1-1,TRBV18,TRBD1,TGTGCCAGCTCACTACAGGGGACCCCTATGAACACTGAAGCTTTCTTT,CASSLQGTPMNTEAFF
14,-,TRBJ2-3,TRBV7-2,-,TGTGCCAGCAGCTTGCAGGGGCTCGGAGATACGCAGTATTTT,CASSLQGLGDTQYF
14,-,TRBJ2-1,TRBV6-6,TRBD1,TGTGCCAGCAGTCCCGGGACAGGGTTCGATGAGCAGTTCTTC,CASSPGTGFDEQFF
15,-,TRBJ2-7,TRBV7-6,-,TGTGCCAGCAGCCCGATTTGGGGGGTAGGGTACGAGCAGTACTTC,CASSPIWGVGYEQYF
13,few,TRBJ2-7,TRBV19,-,TGTGCCAGTAGTATAGGTCAGCGCTACGAGCAGTACTTC,CASSIGQRYEQYF
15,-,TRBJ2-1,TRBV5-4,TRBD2,TGTGCCAGCAGCTTGGGGCTAGCGGGACGGAATGAGCAGTTCTTC,CASSLGLAGRNEQFF
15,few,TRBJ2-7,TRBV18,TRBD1,TGTGCCAGCTCACCCTCAGGACAGGGGTTGAACGAGCAGTACTTC,CASSPSGQGLNEQYF
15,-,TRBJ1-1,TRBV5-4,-,TGTGCCAGCAGCAATAAACGAACGCCGTCAGCTGAAGCTTTCTTT,CASSNKRTPSAEAFF
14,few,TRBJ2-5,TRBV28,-,TGTGCCAGCAGTTTACCTACTAGCACCGGGACGGCCTACTTC,CASSLPTSTGTAYF
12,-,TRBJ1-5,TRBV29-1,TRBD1,TGCAGCGTCAGACAGGGAAATCAGCCCCAGCATTTT,CSVRQGNQPQHF
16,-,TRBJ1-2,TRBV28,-,TGTGCCAGCAGTTTGGCGGGGGCGCAACTTTGGAATGGCTACACCTTC,CASSLAGAQLWNGYTF
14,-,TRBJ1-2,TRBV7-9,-,TGTGCCAGCAGCTTAGAGACAGGAAGCTATGGCTACACCTTC,CASSLETGSYGYTF
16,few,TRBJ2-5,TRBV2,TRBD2,TGTGCCAGCAGTCGGACTAGCGGTATCTCTGGGGAGACCCAGTACTTC,CASSRTSGISGETQYF
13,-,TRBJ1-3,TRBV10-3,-,TGTGCCGCTCGGACAGCTTCTGGAAACACCATATATTTT,CAARTASGNTIYF
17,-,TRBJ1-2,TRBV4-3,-,TGCGCCAGCAGCCAAGATCCGTTTCAGGGGTTAAACTATGGCTACACCTTC,CASSQDPFQGLNYGYTF
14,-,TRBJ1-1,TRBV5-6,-,TGTGCCAGCAGTCGCGACGGGGTCCGGGCTGAAGCTTTCTTT,CASSRDGVRAEAFF
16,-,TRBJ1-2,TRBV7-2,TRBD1,TGTGCCAGCAGCTTGTGGACAGGGTCTGTATTGGATGGCTACACCTTC,CASSLWTGSVLDGYTF
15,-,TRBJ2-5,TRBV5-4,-,TGTGCCAGCAGCTTGGGCGGCGGTTCCCAAGAGACCCAGTACTTC,CASSLGGGSQETQYF
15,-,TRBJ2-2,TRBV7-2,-,TGTGCCAGCAGCTTAGCTCTAACGGGAGCCGGGGAGCTGTTTTTT,CASSLALTGAGELFF
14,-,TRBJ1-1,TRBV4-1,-,TGCGCCAGCAGCCAGCACTCAGGGGTCCCAAGAGCTTTCTTT,CASSQHSGVPRAFF
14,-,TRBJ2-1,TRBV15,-,TGTGCCACCAGCAGAGATCCGCGGGGAGTTGAGCAGTTCTTC,CATSRDPRGVEQFF